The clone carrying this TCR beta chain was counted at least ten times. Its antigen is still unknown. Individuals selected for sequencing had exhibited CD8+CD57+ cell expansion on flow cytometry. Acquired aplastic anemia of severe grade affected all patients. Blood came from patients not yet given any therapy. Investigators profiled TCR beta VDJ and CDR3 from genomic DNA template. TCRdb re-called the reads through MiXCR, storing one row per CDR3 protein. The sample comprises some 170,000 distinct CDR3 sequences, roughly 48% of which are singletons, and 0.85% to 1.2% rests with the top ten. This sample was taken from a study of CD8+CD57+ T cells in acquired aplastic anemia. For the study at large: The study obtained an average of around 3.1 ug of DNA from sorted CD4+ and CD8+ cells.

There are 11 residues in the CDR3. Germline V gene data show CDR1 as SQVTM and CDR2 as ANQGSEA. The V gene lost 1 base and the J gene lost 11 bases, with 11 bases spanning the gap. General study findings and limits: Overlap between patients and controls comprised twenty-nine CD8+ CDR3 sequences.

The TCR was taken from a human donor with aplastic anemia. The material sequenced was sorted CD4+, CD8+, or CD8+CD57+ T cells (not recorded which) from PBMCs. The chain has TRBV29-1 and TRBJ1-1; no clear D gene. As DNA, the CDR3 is TGCAGCGTTGAAGTGTCTTCGGGCGCTTTCTTT. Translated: CSVEVSSGAFF.